This T cell receptor (beta chain) originates from a study of CD8+ T cells in alopecia areata. The wider study: Skin was taken from 6-12-month-old C3H/HeJ graft donors that had spontaneous alopecia and grafted onto approximately 6-11-week-old female C3H/HeJ mice.

CD4, CD8alpha, NKG2D, NKG2ACE and other markers guided sorting of pooled cutaneous lymph node cells. Regarding the study as a whole: Lesional scalp exceeded normal scalp in clonality, especially in alopecia totalis/universalis. Sequence data from scalp samples additionally include resident alphabeta T cells of normal skin.

This clone was found many times. Its antigen is still unknown. Each gene name is a mouse one. The DNA ends 4 residues before the CDR3 does, and the rest of the CDR3 is filled in from the germline J gene. Germline loops: CDR1 NSHNY, CDR2 SYGAGN. The CDR3 loop spans 12 amino acids. The authors extracted RNA and reverse transcribed it into cDNA as the sequencing template. Assay used: immunoSEQ multiplex PCR; TCRdb lists only in-frame clones, some missing. The table lists 9,800 or so clones, with no singletons. The sequenced material came from CD8+ T cells sorted from a lymph node. This sequence joins TRBV13-1 and TRBJ2-4; no clear D. The sequence derives from a C3H/HeJ mouse with alopecia areata. This line is of MHC haplotype H2-k. The covered CDR3 bases are TGTGCCAGCGGAGACACCAAAAAC. This codes for CASGDTKN. The entire CDR3 reads CASGDTKNTLYF.